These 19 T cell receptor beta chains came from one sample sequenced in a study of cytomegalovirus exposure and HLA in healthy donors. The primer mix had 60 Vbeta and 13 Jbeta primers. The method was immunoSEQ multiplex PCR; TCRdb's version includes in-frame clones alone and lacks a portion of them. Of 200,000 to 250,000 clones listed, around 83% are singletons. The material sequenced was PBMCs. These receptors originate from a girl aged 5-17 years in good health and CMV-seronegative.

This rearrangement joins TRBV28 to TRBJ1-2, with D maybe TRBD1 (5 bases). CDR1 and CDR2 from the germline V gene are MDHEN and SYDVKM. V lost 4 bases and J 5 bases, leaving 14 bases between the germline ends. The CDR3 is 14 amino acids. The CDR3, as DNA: TGTGCCAGCAGTTCAAGCGGGACGGTTTATGGCTACACCTTC. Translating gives CASSSSGTVYGYTF.

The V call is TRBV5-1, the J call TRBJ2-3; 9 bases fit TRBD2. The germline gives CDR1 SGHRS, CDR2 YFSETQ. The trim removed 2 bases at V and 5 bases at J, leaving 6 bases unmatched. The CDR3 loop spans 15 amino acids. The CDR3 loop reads CASSLGRGGLDTQYF. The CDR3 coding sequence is TGCGCCAGCAGCTTAGGGCGGGGGGGCCTAGATACGCAGTATTTT.

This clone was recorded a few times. The CDR3 spells CSVFRSLAGGRNEQFF. The DNA for the CDR3 is TGCAGCGTGTTTAGGAGCCTAGCGGGGGGACGCAATGAGCAGTTCTTC. This rearrangement joins TRBV29-1 to TRBJ2-1, with TRBD2 identical over 11 bases. Unmatched junction bases numbered 13, after V lost 6 bases and J lost 6 bases. The germline CDR1 and CDR2 sequences are SQVTM and ANQGSEA. CDR3 length equals 16 residues.

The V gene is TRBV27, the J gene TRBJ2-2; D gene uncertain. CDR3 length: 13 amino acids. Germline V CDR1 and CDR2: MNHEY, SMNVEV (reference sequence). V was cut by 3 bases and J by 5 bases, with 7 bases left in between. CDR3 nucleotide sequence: TGTGCCAGCAGTTTGGGCCGGACCGGGGAGCTGTTTTTT. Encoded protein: CASSLGRTGELFF.

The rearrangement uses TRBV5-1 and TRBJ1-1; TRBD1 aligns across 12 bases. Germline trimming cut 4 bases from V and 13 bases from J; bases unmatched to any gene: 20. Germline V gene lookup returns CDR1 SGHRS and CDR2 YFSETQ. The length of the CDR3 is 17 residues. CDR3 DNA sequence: TGCGCCAGCAGCCCTACTAACAACCCGGGACAGGGGGCGAAGGGTTTCTTT. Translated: CASSPTNNPGQGAKGFF.

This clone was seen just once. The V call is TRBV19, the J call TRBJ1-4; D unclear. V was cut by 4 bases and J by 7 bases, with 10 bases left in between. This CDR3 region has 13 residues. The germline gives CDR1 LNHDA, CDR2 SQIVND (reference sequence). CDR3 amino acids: CASSRGQPEKLFF. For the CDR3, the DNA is TGTGCCAGTAGTAGAGGGCAACCTGAAAAACTGTTTTTT.

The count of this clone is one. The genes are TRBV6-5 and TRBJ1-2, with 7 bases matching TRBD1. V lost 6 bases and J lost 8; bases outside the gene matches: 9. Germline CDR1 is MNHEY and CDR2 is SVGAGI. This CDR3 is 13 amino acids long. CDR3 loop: CASRQQGLGGYTF. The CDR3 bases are TGTGCCAGCAGACAACAGGGGTTGGGAGGCTACACCTTC.

The CDR3 DNA is TGTGCCAGCAGCAGGGCCGAACACTACGAGCAGTACTTC. Its translation: CASSRAEHYEQYF. The gene calls are TRBV27 and TRBJ2-5, with TRBD1 as a possible D gene (5 bases). The end of the DNA fits TRBJ2-7 better, so the J call may be wrong. Germline V lookup: CDR1 MNHEY, CDR2 SMNVEV (reference sequence). CDR3 size: 13 residues.

CDR3 residues: CASSQDLNTEAFF. CDR3 DNA sequence: TGTGCCAGCAGCCAAGATCTCAACACTGAAGCTTTCTTT. J is TRBJ1-1 and V is TRBV4-2, with D unresolved. Germline V lookup: CDR1 LGHNA, CDR2 YNFKEQ. The CDR3 length is 13 residues. Trimming removed 0 bases at V and 2 bases at J, with 4 bases between.

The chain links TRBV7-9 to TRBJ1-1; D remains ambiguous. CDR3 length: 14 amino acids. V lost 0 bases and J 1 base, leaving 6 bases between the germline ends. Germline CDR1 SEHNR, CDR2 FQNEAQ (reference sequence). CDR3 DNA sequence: TGTGCCAGCAGCTTAGCTAGACAGAACACTGAAGCTTTCTTT. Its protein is CASSLARQNTEAFF. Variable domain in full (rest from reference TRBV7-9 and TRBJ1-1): DTGVSQNPRHKITKRGQNVTFRCDPISEHNRLYWYRQTLGQGPEFLTYFQNEAQLEKSRLLSDRFSAERPKGSFSTLEIQRTEQGDSAMYLCASSLARQNTEAFFGQGTRLTVV.

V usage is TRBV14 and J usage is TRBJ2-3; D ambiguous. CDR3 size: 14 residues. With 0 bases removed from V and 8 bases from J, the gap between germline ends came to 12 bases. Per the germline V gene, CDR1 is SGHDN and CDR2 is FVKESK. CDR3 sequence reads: CASSQDENRSTQYF. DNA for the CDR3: TGTGCCAGCAGCCAAGATGAGAACCGTTCTACGCAGTATTTT.

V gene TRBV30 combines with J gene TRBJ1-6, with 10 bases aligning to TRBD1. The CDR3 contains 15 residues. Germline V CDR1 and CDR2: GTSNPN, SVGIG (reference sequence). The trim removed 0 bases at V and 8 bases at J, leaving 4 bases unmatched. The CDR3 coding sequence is TGTGCCTGGAGTGTCCGGGGACAGGGGTATTCACCCCTCCACTTT. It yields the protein CAWSVRGQGYSPLHF.

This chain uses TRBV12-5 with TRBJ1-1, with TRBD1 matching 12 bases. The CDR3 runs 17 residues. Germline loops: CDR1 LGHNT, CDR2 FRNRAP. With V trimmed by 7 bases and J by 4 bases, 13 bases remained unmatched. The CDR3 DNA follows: TGTGCTAGTGTCCGACCGGGACAGGGGGCGGTCGGCACTGAAGCTTTCTTT. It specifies CASVRPGQGAVGTEAFF. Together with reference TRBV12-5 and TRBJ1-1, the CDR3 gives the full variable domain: DARVTQTPRHKVTEMGQEVTMRCQPILGHNTVFWYRQTMMQGLELLAYFRNRAPLDDSGMPKDRFSAEMPDATLATLKIQPSEPRDSAVYFCASVRPGQGAVGTEAFFGQGTRLTVV.

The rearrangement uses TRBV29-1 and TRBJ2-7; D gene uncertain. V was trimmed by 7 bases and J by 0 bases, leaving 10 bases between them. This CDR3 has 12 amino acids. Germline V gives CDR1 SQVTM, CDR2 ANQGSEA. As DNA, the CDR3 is TGCAGCGCCGAAACCAGCTCCTACGAGCAGTACTTC. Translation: CSAETSSYEQYF.

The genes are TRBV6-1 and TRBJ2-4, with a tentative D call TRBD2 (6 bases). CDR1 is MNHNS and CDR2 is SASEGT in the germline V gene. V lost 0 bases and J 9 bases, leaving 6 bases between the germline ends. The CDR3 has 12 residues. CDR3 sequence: CASSEAGGIQYF. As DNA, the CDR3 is TGTGCCAGCAGTGAAGCCGGGGGCATTCAGTACTTC.

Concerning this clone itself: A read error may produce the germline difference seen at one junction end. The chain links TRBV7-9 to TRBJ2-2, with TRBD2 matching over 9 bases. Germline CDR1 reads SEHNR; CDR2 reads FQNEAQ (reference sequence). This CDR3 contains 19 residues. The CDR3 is CSSSPEGWGGRENTGELFF. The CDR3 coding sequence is TGTTCCAGCAGCCCCGAGGGATGGGGCGGGAGGGAGAACACCGGGGAGCTGTTTTTT.

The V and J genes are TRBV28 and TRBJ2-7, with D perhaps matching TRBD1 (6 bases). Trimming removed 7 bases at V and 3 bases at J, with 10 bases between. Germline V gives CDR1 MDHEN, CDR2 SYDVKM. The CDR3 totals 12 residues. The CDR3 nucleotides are TGTGCCAGCACCGACAGGAGCTACGAGCAGTACTTC. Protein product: CASTDRSYEQYF.

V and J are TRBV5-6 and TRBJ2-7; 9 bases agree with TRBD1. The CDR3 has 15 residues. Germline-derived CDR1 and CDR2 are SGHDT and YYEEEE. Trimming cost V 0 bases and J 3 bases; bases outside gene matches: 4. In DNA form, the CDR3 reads TGTGCCAGCAGCTTGGACAGGGGGCTTTACTACGAGCAGTACTTC. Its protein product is CASSLDRGLYYEQYF.

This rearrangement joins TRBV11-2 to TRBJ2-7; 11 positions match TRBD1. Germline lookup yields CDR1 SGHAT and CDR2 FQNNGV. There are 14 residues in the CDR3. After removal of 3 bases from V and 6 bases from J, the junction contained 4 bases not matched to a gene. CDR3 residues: CASSFGTGGFEQYF. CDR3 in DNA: TGTGCCAGCAGCTTTGGGACAGGGGGTTTCGAGCAGTACTTC.